This TCR beta chain was found in a study of T cells after yellow fever vaccination. CDR3 size: 16 residues. The junction had 8 bases not matched to a gene; V was cut back by 2 bases and J by 4 bases. Looked up from germline, CDR1 is SGHDT and CDR2 is YYEEEE. Via MiXCR, TCRdb re-called the 5' RACE reads, giving one row per CDR3 protein. The sample consists of 150,000 to 200,000 distinct CDR3 sequences, 11% of them appearing once. This clonotype was recorded a few times. The material sequenced was CD8+ T cells sorted from PBMCs, taken 15 days after the yellow fever booster vaccination. J is TRBJ1-4 and V is TRBV5-6; 7 positions match TRBD1. The receptor comes from a man between 18 and 35 years old who received the YFV17D yellow fever vaccine. As DNA, the CDR3 is TGTGCCAGCAGCTTTGGACAGGTCGGAATTAATGAAAAACTGTTTTTT. Protein product: CASSFGQVGINEKLFF.